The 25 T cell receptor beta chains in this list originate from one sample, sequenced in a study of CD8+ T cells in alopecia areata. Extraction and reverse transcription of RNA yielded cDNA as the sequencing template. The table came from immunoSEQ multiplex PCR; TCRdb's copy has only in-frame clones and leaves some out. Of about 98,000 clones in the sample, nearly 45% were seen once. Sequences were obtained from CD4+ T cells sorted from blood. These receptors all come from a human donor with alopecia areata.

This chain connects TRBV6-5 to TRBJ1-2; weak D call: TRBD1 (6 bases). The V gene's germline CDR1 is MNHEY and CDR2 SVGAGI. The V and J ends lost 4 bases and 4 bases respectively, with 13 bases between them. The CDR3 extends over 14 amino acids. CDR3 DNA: TGTGCCAGCAGTTCCATGGACAGTGGCTATGGCTACACCTTC. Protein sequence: CASSSMDSGYGYTF.

DNA of the CDR3: TGCAGCGCCATACAGGGGGCTGGAAACACCATATATTTT. It translates to CSAIQGAGNTIYF. The chain links TRBV29-1 to TRBJ1-3; 8 bases are a match to TRBD1. V lost 7 bases, J lost 2 bases, and 4 bases stayed unmatched. The CDR3 covers 13 residues. CDR1 and CDR2 from the germline V gene are SQVTM and ANQGSEA.

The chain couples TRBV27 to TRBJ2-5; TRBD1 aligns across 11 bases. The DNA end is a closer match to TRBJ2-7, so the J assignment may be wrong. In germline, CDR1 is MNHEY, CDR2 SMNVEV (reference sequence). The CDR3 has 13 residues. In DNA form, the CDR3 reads TGTGCCAGCAGTCGGGACAGGGGGTACGAGCAGTACTTC. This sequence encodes CASSRDRGYEQYF.

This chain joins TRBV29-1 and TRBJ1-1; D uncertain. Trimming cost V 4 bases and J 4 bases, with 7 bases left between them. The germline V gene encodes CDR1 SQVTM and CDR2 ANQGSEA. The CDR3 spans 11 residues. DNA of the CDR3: TGCAGCGTTGGGTCAGTCACTGAAGCTTTCTTT. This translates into CSVGSVTEAFF.

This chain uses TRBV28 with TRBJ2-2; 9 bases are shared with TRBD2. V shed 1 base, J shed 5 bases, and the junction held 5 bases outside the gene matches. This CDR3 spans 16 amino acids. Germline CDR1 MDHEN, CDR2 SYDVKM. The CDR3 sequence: CASSLSSSGRTGELFF. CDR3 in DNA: TGTGCCAGCAGTTTATCTTCCAGCGGGAGGACCGGGGAGCTGTTTTTT.

The CDR3 loop is CASRRDRQNIQYF. As DNA, the CDR3 is TGTGCTTCACGCCGGGACAGGCAGAACATTCAGTACTTC. J is TRBJ2-4 and V is TRBV30, with 8 nucleotides matching TRBD1. The CDR3 is 13 residues long. Germline V gives CDR1 GTSNPN, CDR2 SVGIG (reference sequence).

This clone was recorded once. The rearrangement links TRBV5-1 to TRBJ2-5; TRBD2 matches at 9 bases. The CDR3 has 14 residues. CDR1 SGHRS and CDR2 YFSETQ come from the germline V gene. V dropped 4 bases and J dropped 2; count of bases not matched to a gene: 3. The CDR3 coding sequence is TGCGCCAGCAGCACCAGCGGGGGGCAAGAGACCCAGTACTTC. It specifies CASSTSGGQETQYF.

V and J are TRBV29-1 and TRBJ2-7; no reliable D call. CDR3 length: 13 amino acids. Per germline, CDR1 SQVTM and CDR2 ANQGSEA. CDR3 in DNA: TGCAGTGGTGGCGGAGCAGAATCCTACGAGCAGTACTTC. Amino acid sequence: CSGGGAESYEQYF.

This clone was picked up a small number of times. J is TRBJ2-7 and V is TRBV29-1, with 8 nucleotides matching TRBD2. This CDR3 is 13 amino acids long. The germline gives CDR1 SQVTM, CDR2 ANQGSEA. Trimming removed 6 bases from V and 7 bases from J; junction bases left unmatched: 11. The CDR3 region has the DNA TGCAGCGTACTCAAGCGGGAGTTGGGGGAGCAGTACTTC. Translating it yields CSVLKRELGEQYF.

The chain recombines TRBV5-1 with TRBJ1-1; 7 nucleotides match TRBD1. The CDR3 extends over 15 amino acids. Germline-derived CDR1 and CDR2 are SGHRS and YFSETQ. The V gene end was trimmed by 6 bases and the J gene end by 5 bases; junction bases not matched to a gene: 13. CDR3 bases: TGCGCCAGCAAGATACAGGGGCTGAGGGGGACTGAAGCTTTCTTT. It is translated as CASKIQGLRGTEAFF.

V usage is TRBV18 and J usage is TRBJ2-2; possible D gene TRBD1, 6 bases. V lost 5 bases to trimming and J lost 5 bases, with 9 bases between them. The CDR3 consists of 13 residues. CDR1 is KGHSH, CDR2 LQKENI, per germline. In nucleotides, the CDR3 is TGTGCCAGCTCATCTACAGGGACCGGGGAGCTGTTTTTT. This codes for CASSSTGTGELFF.

CDR3 residues: CASSPPPGASSVYSYNEQFF. In nucleotides, the CDR3 is TGCGCCAGCAGTCCGCCGCCGGGCGCGTCTAGCGTTTACTCCTACAATGAGCAGTTCTTC. The rearrangement joins TRBV23-1 to TRBJ2-1, with a weak D call TRBD2 (6 bases). TRBV23-1 is labeled an ORF, and its function is uncertain. The CDR3 length is 20 residues. V lost 4 bases, J lost 0 bases, and 25 bases lay in between.

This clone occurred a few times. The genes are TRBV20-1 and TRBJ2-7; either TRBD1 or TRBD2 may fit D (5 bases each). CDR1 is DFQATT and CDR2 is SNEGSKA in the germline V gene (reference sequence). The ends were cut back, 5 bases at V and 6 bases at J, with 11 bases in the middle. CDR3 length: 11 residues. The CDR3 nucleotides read TGCAGTGCTCGGGGCGGGTTCGAGCAGTACTTC. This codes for CSARGGFEQYF.

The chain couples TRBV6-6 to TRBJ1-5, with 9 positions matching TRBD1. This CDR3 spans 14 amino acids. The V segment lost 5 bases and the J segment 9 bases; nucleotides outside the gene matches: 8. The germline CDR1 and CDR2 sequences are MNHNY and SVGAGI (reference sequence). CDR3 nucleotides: TGTGCCAGCAGTGGGGGACAGGGCTTTCCGCCCCAGCATTTT. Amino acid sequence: CASSGGQGFPPQHF.

The CDR3 coding sequence is TGTGCCAGCAGTCTCGGGAGGTTTCAGCCCCAGCATTTT. This sequence encodes CASSLGRFQPQHF. The chain is built from TRBV2 and TRBJ1-5; D is undetermined. The germline V gene has CDR1 SNHLY and CDR2 FYNNEI. The CDR3 totals 13 residues. V lost 5 bases and J 6 bases, leaving 11 bases between the germline ends.

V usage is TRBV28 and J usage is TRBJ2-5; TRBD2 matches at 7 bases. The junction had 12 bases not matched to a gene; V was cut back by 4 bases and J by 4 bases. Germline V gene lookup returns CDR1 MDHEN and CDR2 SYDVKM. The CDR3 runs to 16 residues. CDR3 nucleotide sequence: TGTGCCAGCAGTTCAAACTTTGAGGGCGGGGGAGAGACCCAGTACTTC. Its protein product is CASSSNFEGGGETQYF.

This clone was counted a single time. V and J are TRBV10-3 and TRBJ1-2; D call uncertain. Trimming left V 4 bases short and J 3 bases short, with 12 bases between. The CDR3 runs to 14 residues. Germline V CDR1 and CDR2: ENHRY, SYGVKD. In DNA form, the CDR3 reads TGTGCCATCAGTGGGGCGGCGGATGACTATGGCTACACCTTC. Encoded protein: CAISGAADDYGYTF.

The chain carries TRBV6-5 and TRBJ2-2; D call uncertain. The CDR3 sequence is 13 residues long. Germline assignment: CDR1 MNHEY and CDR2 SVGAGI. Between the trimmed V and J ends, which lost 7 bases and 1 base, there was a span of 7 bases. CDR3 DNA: TGTGCCAGCAAGACGGGGAACACCGGGGAGCTGTTTTTT. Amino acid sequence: CASKTGNTGELFF.

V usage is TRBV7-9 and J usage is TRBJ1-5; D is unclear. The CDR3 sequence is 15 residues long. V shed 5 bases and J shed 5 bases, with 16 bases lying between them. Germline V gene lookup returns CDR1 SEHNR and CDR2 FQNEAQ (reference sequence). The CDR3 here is CASSPGLGSHQPQHF. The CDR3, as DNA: TGTGCCAGCAGCCCCGGACTTGGGAGCCATCAGCCCCAGCATTTT.

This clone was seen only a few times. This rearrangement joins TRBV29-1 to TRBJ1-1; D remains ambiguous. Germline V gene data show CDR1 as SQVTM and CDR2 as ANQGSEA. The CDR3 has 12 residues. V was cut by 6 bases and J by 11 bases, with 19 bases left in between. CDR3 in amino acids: CSVDGLNFRAFF. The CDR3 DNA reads TGCAGCGTCGATGGGCTGAATTTTAGGGCTTTCTTT.

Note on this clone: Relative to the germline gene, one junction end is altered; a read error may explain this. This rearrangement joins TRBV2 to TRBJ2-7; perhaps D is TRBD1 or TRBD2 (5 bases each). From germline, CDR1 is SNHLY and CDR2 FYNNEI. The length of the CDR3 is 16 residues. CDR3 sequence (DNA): TGTGCCAGCCGTGAGGGCCTGGTACAGGCCACCTACGAGCAGTACTTC. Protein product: CASREGLVQATYEQYF. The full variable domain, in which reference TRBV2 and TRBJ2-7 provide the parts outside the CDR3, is EPEVTQTPSHQVTQMGQEVILRCVPISNHLYFYWYRQILGQKVEFLVSFYNNEISEKSEIFDDQFSVERPDGSNFTLKIRSTKLEDSAMYFCASREGLVQATYEQYFGPGTRLTVT.

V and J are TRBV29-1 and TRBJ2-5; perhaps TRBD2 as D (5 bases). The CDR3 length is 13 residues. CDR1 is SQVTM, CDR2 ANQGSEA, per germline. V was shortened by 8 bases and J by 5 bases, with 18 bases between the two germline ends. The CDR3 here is CSYGPLQRETQYF. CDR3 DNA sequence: TGCAGCTATGGGCCCCTCCAGCGGGAGACCCAGTACTTC.

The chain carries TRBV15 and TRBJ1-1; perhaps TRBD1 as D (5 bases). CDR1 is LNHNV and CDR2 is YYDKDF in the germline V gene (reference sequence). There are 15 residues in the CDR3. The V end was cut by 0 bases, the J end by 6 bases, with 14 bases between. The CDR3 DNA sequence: TGTGCCACCAGCAGAGAAAACCTCGAACAGGCTGAAGCTTTCTTT. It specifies CATSRENLEQAEAFF.

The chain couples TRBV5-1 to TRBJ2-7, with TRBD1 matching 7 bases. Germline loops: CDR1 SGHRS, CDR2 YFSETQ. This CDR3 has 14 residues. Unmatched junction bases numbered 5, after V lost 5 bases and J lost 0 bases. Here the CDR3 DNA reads TGCGCCAGCAGGGCTGGGACAGACTCCTACGAGCAGTACTTC. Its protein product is CASRAGTDSYEQYF.

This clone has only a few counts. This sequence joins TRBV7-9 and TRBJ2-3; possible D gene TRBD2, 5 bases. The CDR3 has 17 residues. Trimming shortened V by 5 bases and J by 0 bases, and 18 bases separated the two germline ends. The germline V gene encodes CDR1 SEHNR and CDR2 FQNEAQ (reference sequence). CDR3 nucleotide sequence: TGTGCCAGCAGCCCAATTGCGATGCGGACTAGCACAGATACGCAGTATTTT. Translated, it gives CASSPIAMRTSTDTQYF.